Described below is a single T cell receptor (beta chain) sequence and its context. This sample stems from a study of blood T cell repertoires in COVID-19. The protocol was immunoSEQ multiplex PCR, while the TCRdb copy is restricted to in-frame clones and leaves out a portion. The data hold some 460,000 clones, with around 90% observed a single time. Germline CDR1 is SGHKS and CDR2 is YYEKEE (reference sequence). Unmatched junction bases numbered 15, after V lost 0 bases and J lost 6 bases. CDR3 length equals 19 residues. The receptor was derived from a woman younger than 35 who had recovered from COVID-19. The chain combines TRBV5-5 with TRBJ2-2, with 9 bases identical to TRBD1. Material for sequencing was PBMCs or T cells enriched from blood (not recorded which). CDR3 sequence reads: CASSLGQYRGPVRPGELFF. In DNA, the CDR3 is TGTGCCAGCAGCTTGGGCCAATACAGGGGGCCAGTGAGGCCCGGGGAGCTGTTTTTT.